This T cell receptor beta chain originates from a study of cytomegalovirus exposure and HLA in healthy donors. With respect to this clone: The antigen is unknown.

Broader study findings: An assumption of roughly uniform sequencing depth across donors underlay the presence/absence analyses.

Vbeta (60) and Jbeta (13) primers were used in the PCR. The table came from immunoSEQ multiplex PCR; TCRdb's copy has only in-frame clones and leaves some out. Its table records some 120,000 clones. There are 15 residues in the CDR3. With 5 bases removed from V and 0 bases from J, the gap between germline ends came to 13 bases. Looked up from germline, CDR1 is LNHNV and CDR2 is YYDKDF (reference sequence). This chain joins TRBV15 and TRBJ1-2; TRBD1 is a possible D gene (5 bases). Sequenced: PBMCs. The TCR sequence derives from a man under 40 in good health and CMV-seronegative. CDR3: CATSHGGVTNYGYTF. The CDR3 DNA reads TGTGCCACCAGCCACGGGGGGGTAACTAACTATGGCTACACCTTC. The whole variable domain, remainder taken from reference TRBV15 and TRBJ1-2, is DAMVIQNPRYQVTQFGKPVTLSCSQTLNHNVMYWYQQKSSQAPKLLFHYYDKDFNNEADTPDNFQSRRPNTSFCFLDIRSPGLGDTAMYLCATSHGGVTNYGYTFGSGTRLTVV.